The next 29 T cell receptor beta chains were all read from a single sample in a study of cytomegalovirus exposure and HLA in healthy donors. Repertoires were generated with immunoSEQ multiplex PCR, while TCRdb's copy carries only in-frame clones and drops some. This sample has around 150,000 clones; 91% occur once, and the top ten carry 3% to 3.5%. The material sequenced was PBMCs. These receptors were obtained from a woman between 18 and 29 years old in good health and CMV-seropositive.

The chain combines TRBV6-6 with TRBJ1-5, with 12 bases lining up with TRBD1. This CDR3 is built from 16 residues. The germline gives CDR1 MNHNY, CDR2 SVGAGI (reference sequence). With V trimmed by 4 bases and J by 6 bases, 7 bases remained unmatched. This CDR3 is CASSFPGQGALQPQHF. The DNA of the CDR3 is TGTGCCAGCAGTTTTCCGGGACAGGGGGCGCTTCAGCCCCAGCATTTT.

The J gene is TRBJ2-7, the V gene TRBV6-1; 7 bases fit TRBD1. CDR3 size: 16 residues. J gave up 0 bases and V 2 bases, and 7 bases lay outside the gene matches. Germline loops: CDR1 MNHNS, CDR2 SASEGT. CDR3 in amino acids: CASSESPAGGSYEQYF. The CDR3 DNA reads as TGTGCCAGCAGTGAAAGCCCCGCAGGGGGCTCCTACGAGCAGTACTTC.

In its sample, this clone was seen once. This chain connects TRBV11-3 to TRBJ1-4; 9 nucleotides agree with TRBD1. The length of the CDR3 is 20 residues. After removal of 2 bases from V and 0 bases from J, the junction contained 13 bases not matched to a gene. Germline V gene lookup returns CDR1 SGHNT and CDR2 YENEEA. CDR3 sequence reads: CASSLNKGTGPFATNEKLFF. The DNA for the CDR3 is TGTGCCAGCAGCTTAAACAAGGGGACAGGGCCCTTTGCAACTAATGAAAAACTGTTTTTT.

This clone was seen more than once but under ten times. V is TRBV30 and J is TRBJ1-1, with 9 positions matching TRBD1. With V trimmed by 5 bases and J by 0 bases, 10 bases remained unmatched. This CDR3 contains 16 residues. CDR1 and CDR2 (germline): GTSNPN, SVGIG (reference sequence). This CDR3 reads CAWGDRVGALNTEAFF. In DNA, the CDR3 is TGTGCCTGGGGGGACAGGGTTGGAGCCCTGAACACTGAAGCTTTCTTT.

The rearrangement joins TRBV9 to TRBJ2-7; D is undetermined. This CDR3 region has 11 residues. CDR1 SGDLS and CDR2 YYNGEE come from the germline V gene. The V and J ends lost 1 base and 3 bases respectively, with 2 bases between them. CDR3 bases: TGTGCCAGCAGCGTACTCTACGAGCAGTACTTC. It translates to CASSVLYEQYF.

This chain connects TRBV30 to TRBJ2-2; D possibly corresponds to TRBD2 (6 bases). There are 14 residues in the CDR3. The V end lost 6 bases, the J end lost 5 bases, and 16 bases lay between the germline ends. Germline V gene data show CDR1 as GTSNPN and CDR2 as SVGIG (reference sequence). The CDR3 DNA is TGTGCCTGTCGCCGGAACCGGGGGACCGGGGAGCTGTTTTTT. It is translated as CACRRNRGTGELFF.

As for this clone: Germline is not matched at one junction end, which may reflect a read error. The V gene is TRBV7-9, the J gene TRBJ2-7, with D perhaps matching TRBD1 (6 bases). CDR3 length: 17 amino acids. CDR1 SEHNR and CDR2 FQNEAQ come from the germline V gene (reference sequence). In DNA form, the CDR3 reads TGTGCCAGCAGCCCTGGCAACGGACCGGGACAACTGTACGCGCAGTACTTC. It encodes CASSPGNGPGQLYAQYF.

J is TRBJ1-2 and V is TRBV4-2; 8 bases fit TRBD1. Germline V gene data show CDR1 as LGHNA and CDR2 as YNFKEQ. V gave up 1 base and J gave up 0 bases; unmatched junction bases: 7. The CDR3 totals 17 residues. The chain's CDR3 is CASSQGTGLGANYGYTF. Here the CDR3 DNA reads TGTGCCAGCAGCCAAGGGACAGGGTTAGGGGCTAACTATGGCTACACCTTC.

The chain is built from TRBV23-1 and TRBJ2-5; 7 bases are a match to TRBD1. TRBV23-1 is identified as an open reading frame with a role that is uncertain. This CDR3 comprises 15 residues. The J segment lost 7 bases and the V segment lost 11 bases, leaving 19 bases of the junction unmatched. This CDR3 is CASGTLGTAERTQYF. In nucleotides, the CDR3 is TGCGCCTCAGGGACGCTAGGGACAGCAGAGAGGACCCAGTACTTC.

CDR3 sequence (DNA): TGTGCCAGCAGGGCAGTTGAATCCGGGGAGCTGTTTTTT. Protein sequence: CASRAVESGELFF. The chain combines TRBV25-1 with TRBJ2-2; D is uncertain. Trimming shortened V by 6 bases and J by 6 bases, and 11 bases separated the two germline ends. Looked up from germline, CDR1 is MGHDK and CDR2 is SYGVNS. CDR3 length: 13 amino acids.

The rearrangement joins TRBV27 to TRBJ2-5, with D possibly TRBD1 on 5 matching bases. The CDR3 extends over 16 amino acids. V shed 6 bases and J shed 5 bases, with 22 bases lying between them. The germline V gene has CDR1 MNHEY and CDR2 SMNVEV (reference sequence). CDR3 sequence reads: CASSHRTHSWAETQYF. CDR3 DNA: TGTGCCAGCAGCCATCGGACACATTCTTGGGCGGAGACCCAGTACTTC.

J is TRBJ2-5 and V is TRBV4-1; the D gene is possibly TRBD2 (5 bases). The CDR3 extends over 15 amino acids. V gave up 0 bases and J gave up 5 bases, with 13 bases separating them. Germline CDR1 reads MGHRA; CDR2 reads YSYEKL. The CDR3 sequence: CASSQDPARRETQYF. The CDR3, as DNA: TGCGCCAGCAGCCAAGATCCCGCAAGGAGGGAGACCCAGTACTTC.

This rearrangement joins TRBV9 to TRBJ2-7; TRBD1 matches 8 bases. The germline V gene has CDR1 SGDLS and CDR2 YYNGEE. J was trimmed by 6 bases and V by 2 bases; bases with no gene match: 16. The CDR3 runs 17 residues. The CDR3 coding sequence is TGTGCCAGCAGCGTCGACCCACAGGGGCAGGGGGCTACCGAGCAGTACTTC. Its translation: CASSVDPQGQGATEQYF.

This chain connects TRBV4-1 to TRBJ2-1, with D perhaps matching TRBD1 (5 bases). Trimming took off 0 bases at V and 3 bases at J, with 21 bases between the two ends. The V gene's germline CDR1 is MGHRA and CDR2 YSYEKL. CDR3 length: 19 amino acids. The CDR3 sequence is CASSQDGQGSFSFYNEQFF. The CDR3 region has the DNA TGCGCCAGCAGCCAAGACGGCCAGGGATCATTTTCTTTCTACAATGAGCAGTTCTTC.

This clone occurred once. The chain carries TRBV27 and TRBJ2-2; 13 positions agree with TRBD2. J gave up 5 bases and V 7 bases, and 1 base lay outside the gene matches. There are 14 residues in the CDR3. Germline loops: CDR1 MNHEY, CDR2 SMNVEV (reference sequence). Here the CDR3 reads CASKGLAGTGELFF. DNA of the CDR3: TGTGCCAGCAAGGGACTAGCGGGAACCGGGGAGCTGTTTTTT.

J is TRBJ1-2 and V is TRBV29-1, with D maybe TRBD1 (5 bases). Trimming left V 7 bases short and J 4 bases short, with 16 bases between. This CDR3 is built from 13 residues. The germline V gene has CDR1 SQVTM and CDR2 ANQGSEA. CDR3 loop: CSADNRWGYGYTF. The CDR3 coding sequence is TGCAGCGCCGATAACAGGTGGGGCTATGGCTACACCTTC.

The gene calls are TRBV30 and TRBJ1-1, with TRBD1 as a possible D gene (5 bases). Trimming removed 7 bases from V and 3 bases from J, with 15 bases in between. The CDR3 consists of 13 residues. Germline CDR1 and CDR2: GTSNPN and SVGIG (reference sequence). The CDR3 DNA sequence: TGTGCCTCTATGACAGACAGTTACACTGAAGCTTTCTTT. It yields the protein CASMTDSYTEAFF.

The J gene is TRBJ2-7, the V gene TRBV15; D not certain. The CDR3 extends over 14 amino acids. Trimming pared 0 bases from V and 0 bases from J, leaving 6 bases between. Germline V gene sequence: CDR1 LNHNV, CDR2 YYDKDF (reference sequence). CDR3 sequence: CATSRERSSYEQYF. CDR3 sequence (DNA): TGTGCCACCAGCAGAGAACGGAGCTCCTACGAGCAGTACTTC.

The chain recombines TRBV7-2 with TRBJ2-1, with D perhaps TRBD2 (5 bases). The CDR3 covers 14 residues. Germline CDR1 and CDR2: SGHTA and FQGNSA. Trimming took 2 bases from V and 5 from J, leaving 10 bases between them. CDR3 nucleotide sequence: TGTGCCAGCAGCTTATTGCTAGCCGACAATGAGCAGTTCTTC. Translation gives CASSLLLADNEQFF.

The chain uses TRBV15 and TRBJ2-7, with a tentative D call TRBD2 (6 bases). Looked up from germline, CDR1 is LNHNV and CDR2 is YYDKDF (reference sequence). The CDR3 is 12 residues long. V was clipped by 4 bases and J by 3 bases, with 7 bases between them. The CDR3 reads CATSKDYYEQYF. In DNA, the CDR3 is TGTGCCACCAGCAAGGACTACTACGAGCAGTACTTC.

This chain joins TRBV15 and TRBJ1-1, with 8 bases matching TRBD1. There are 15 residues in the CDR3. Trimming took 2 bases from V and 10 from J; bases not matched to a gene: 12. Per the germline V gene, CDR1 is LNHNV and CDR2 is YYDKDF (reference sequence). The CDR3 DNA is TGTGCCACCAGCAGACCCGATGACAGGGGCGGGGGAGCTTTCTTT. Protein: CATSRPDDRGGGAFF. Complete variable domain (other parts from reference TRBV15 and TRBJ1-1): DAMVIQNPRYQVTQFGKPVTLSCSQTLNHNVMYWYQQKSSQAPKLLFHYYDKDFNNEADTPDNFQSRRPNTSFCFLDIRSPGLGDTAMYLCATSRPDDRGGGAFFGQGTRLTVV.

The rearrangement joins TRBV2 to TRBJ1-3, with TRBD1 matching 9 bases. In germline, CDR1 is SNHLY, CDR2 FYNNEI. V lost 6 bases to trimming and J lost 1 base; unmatched junction nucleotides: 1. The CDR3 runs 14 residues. CDR3 region: CASRQGASGNTIYF. CDR3 bases: TGTGCCAGCAGACAGGGGGCATCTGGAAACACCATATATTTT.

V gene TRBV6-1 combines with J gene TRBJ1-4; possibly TRBD1 for D (5 bases). V was clipped by 2 bases and J by 8 bases, with 12 bases between them. Germline lookup yields CDR1 MNHNS and CDR2 SASEGT. This CDR3 region has 14 residues. Here the CDR3 reads CASSEPQGGEKLFF. Here the CDR3 DNA reads TGTGCCAGCAGTGAACCCCAGGGAGGGGAAAAACTGTTTTTT.

CDR3 loop: CASRRGTGQGYGYTF. The CDR3 DNA follows: TGTGCCAGCAGGAGAGGGACAGGGCAAGGCTATGGCTACACCTTC. This chain uses TRBV28 with TRBJ1-2, with 9 bases that match TRBD1. This CDR3 region has 15 residues. Germline-derived CDR1 and CDR2 are MDHEN and SYDVKM. J lost 4 bases, V lost 6 bases, and 9 bases had no gene match.

The V call is TRBV4-1, the J call TRBJ2-1; 10 positions match TRBD2. V was clipped by 0 bases and J by 8 bases; unmatched bases: 10. Germline CDR1 and CDR2: MGHRA and YSYEKL. There are 17 residues in the CDR3. The CDR3, as DNA: TGCGCCAGCAGCCAAGATAGCAGGGCTAGCGGGAGTTATGAGCAGTTCTTC. Residues: CASSQDSRASGSYEQFF.

The rearrangement links TRBV6-1 to TRBJ2-2; perhaps TRBD2 as D (6 bases). CDR1 MNHNS and CDR2 SASEGT come from the germline V gene. Trimming shortened V by 2 bases and J by 4 bases, and 14 bases separated the two germline ends. The length of the CDR3 is 16 residues. The CDR3 region is CASSELAGTSTGELFF. In DNA, the CDR3 is TGTGCCAGCAGTGAACTGGCGGGGACCTCCACCGGGGAGCTGTTTTTT.

The chain combines TRBV19 with TRBJ2-2; D uncertain. The length of the CDR3 is 14 residues. Trimming removed 10 bases at V and 0 bases at J, with 12 bases between. Looked up from germline, CDR1 is LNHDA and CDR2 is SQIVND (reference sequence). CDR3 loop: CATGRQPNTGELFF. The CDR3, as DNA: TGTGCCACCGGCAGGCAGCCGAACACCGGGGAGCTGTTTTTT. Together with reference TRBV19 and TRBJ2-2, the CDR3 gives the full variable domain: DGGITQSPKYLFRKEGQNVTLSCEQNLNHDAMYWYRQDPGQGLRLIYYSQIVNDFQKGDIAEGYSVSREKKESFPLTVTSAQKNPTAFYLCATGRQPNTGELFFGEGSRLTVL.

To note about this clone: This CDR3 is also generated by other DNA sequences in the sample. This chain joins TRBV5-4 and TRBJ1-2; 8 nucleotides agree with TRBD1. The germline V gene encodes CDR1 SGHNT and CDR2 YYREEE (reference sequence). The CDR3 extends over 13 amino acids. Trimming removed 5 bases from V and 3 bases from J; junction bases left unmatched: 3. In DNA, the CDR3 is TGTGCCAGCAGTTCAGGGGGCGACTATGGCTACACCTTC. This translates into CASSSGGDYGYTF.

The rearrangement joins TRBV6-5 to TRBJ1-2, with 10 positions matching TRBD1. CDR1 MNHEY and CDR2 SVGAGI come from the germline V gene. This CDR3 has 16 amino acids. The V gene end was trimmed by 0 bases and the J gene end by 3 bases; junction bases not matched to a gene: 4. CDR3 in DNA: TGTGCCAGCAGTTACTCACGGACAGGGGGTGACTATGGCTACACCTTC. This gives the protein CASSYSRTGGDYGYTF.